There are a few counts of the clone carrying this T cell receptor beta chain. The data were taken from a study of identical twins. From germline, CDR1 is SEHNR and CDR2 FQNEAQ (reference sequence). The CDR3 runs 14 residues. With 1 base removed from V and 4 bases from J, the gap between germline ends came to 8 bases. MiXCR, run by TCRdb on the 5' RACE reads, gives a single entry per CDR3 protein. Seen here are 350,000 or so distinct CDR3 sequences, 10% to 15% observed once, and the top ten hold 7.2%. These data also featured in a second study, about yellow fever vaccine responses in identical twins.

This TCR derives from a woman between 18 and 30 years old in good health. Sequenced sample: CD8+ T cells sorted from blood. This sequence joins TRBV7-9 and TRBJ2-1, with D maybe TRBD1 (5 bases). CDR3 sequence: CASSLVGPYNEQFF. The CDR3 DNA is TGTGCCAGCAGCTTAGTGGGGCCTTACAATGAGCAGTTCTTC. Filled out from reference TRBV7-9 and TRBJ2-1, the complete variable domain reads DTGVSQNPRHKITKRGQNVTFRCDPISEHNRLYWYRQTLGQGPEFLTYFQNEAQLEKSRLLSDRFSAERPKGSFSTLEIQRTEQGDSAMYLCASSLVGPYNEQFFGPGTRLTVL.